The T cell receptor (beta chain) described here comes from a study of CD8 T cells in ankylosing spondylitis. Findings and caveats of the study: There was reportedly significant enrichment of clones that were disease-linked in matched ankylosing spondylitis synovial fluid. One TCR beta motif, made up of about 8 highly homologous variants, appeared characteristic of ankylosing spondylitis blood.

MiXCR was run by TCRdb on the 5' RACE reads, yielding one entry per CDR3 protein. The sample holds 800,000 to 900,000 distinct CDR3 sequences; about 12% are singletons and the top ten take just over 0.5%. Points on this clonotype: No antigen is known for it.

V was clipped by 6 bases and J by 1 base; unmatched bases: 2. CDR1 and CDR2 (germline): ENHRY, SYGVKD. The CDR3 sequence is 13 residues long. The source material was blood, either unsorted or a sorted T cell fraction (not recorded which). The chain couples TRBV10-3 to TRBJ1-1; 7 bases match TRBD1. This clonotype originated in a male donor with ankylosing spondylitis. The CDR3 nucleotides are TGTGCCATCAGGTCAGGGGGGAACACTGAAGCTTTCTTT. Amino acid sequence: CAIRSGGNTEAFF.